This TCR beta chain was identified during a study of cytomegalovirus exposure and HLA in healthy donors. Profiled with immunoSEQ multiplex PCR; TCRdb holds only in-frame clones, not every one. The profile shows under 200,000 clones, under 95% of them singletons. The source is a woman between 18 and 29 years old in good health and CMV-seropositive. Sequenced input: PBMCs.

The CDR3 nucleotides are TGTGCCAGCAGCTGGGGACTAGCACCTATCACCGGGGAGCTGTTTTTT. Protein product: CASSWGLAPITGELFF. The chain employs TRBV4-2 and TRBJ2-2, with 9 bases identical to TRBD2. The V gene's germline CDR1 is LGHNA and CDR2 YNFKEQ. CDR3 size: 16 residues. V lost 5 bases to trimming and J lost 4 bases; unmatched junction nucleotides: 8.